Here is one T cell receptor beta chain with its context. The antigen is not known. It was healthy bone marrow donors who served as donors. The CDR3 totals 14 residues. Trimming removed 5 bases from V and 5 bases from J; junction bases left unmatched: 3. From germline, CDR1 is MNHEY and CDR2 SMNVEV (reference sequence). A multiplex PCR was run with 60 Vbeta primers and 13 Jbeta primers. Profiled with immunoSEQ multiplex PCR; TCRdb holds only in-frame clones, not every one. Here the sample spans some 150,000 clones, about three quarters being singletons. This sample was taken from a study of cytomegalovirus exposure and HLA in healthy donors. Notes on the study in general: Most TCR sequences showed up rarely, but some public TCRs showed up in many donors. Equally common other TCR beta chains were less clonally expanded than HLA-associated ones, a later analysis found.

This chain joins TRBV27 and TRBJ1-5; 10 bases are a match to TRBD1. The source of this sequence is a man younger than 30 in good health and CMV-seronegative. Sequencing was done on a sample of PBMCs. CDR3 bases: TGTGCCAGCAGTACCGGGACAGGGGATCAGCCCCAGCATTTT. Encoded protein: CASSTGTGDQPQHF.